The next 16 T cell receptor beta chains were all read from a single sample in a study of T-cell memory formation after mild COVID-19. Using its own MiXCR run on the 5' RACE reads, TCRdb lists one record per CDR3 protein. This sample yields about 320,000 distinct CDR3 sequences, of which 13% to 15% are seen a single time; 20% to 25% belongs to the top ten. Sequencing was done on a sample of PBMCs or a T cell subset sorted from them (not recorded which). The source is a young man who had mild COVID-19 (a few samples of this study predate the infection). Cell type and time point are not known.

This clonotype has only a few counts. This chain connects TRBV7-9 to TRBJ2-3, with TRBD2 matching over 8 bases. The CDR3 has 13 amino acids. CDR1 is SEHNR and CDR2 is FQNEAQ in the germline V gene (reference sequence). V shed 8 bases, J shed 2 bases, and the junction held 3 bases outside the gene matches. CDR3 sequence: CASGRGVTDTQYF. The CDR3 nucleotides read TGTGCCAGCGGGCGGGGGGTCACAGATACGCAGTATTTT.

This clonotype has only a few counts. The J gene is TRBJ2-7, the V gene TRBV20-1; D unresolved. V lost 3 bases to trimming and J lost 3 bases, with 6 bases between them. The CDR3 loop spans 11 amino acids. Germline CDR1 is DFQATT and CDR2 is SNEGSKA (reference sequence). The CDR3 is CSASQVYEQYF. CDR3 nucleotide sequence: TGCAGTGCTAGTCAGGTCTACGAGCAGTACTTC.

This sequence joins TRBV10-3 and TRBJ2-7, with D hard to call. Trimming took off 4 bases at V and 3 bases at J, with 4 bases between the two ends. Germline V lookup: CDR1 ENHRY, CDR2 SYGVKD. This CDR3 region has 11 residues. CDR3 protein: CAISGGYEQYV. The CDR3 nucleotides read TGTGCCATCAGTGGGGGCTACGAGCAGTACGTC.

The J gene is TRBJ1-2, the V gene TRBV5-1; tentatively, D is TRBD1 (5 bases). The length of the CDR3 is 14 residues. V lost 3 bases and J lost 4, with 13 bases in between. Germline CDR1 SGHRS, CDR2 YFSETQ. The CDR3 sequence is CASSSSQGAYGYTF. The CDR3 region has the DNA TGCGCCAGCAGCTCGTCGCAGGGCGCCTATGGCTACACCTTC.

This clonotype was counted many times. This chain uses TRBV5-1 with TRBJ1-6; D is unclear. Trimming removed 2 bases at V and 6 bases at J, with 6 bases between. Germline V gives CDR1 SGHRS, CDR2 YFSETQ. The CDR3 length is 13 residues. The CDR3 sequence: CASSLQPNSPLHF. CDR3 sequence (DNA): TGCGCCAGCAGCTTACAGCCTAATTCACCCCTCCACTTT.

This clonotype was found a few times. The CDR3 here is CASRVGGETQYF. The CDR3 region has the DNA TGTGCCAGCAGAGTTGGGGGCGAGACCCAGTACTTC. The chain uses TRBV3-1 and TRBJ2-5; possibly TRBD1 for D (6 bases). The V and J ends lost 6 bases and 5 bases respectively, with 10 bases between them. Per germline, CDR1 LGHDT and CDR2 YNNKEL (reference sequence). The CDR3 runs to 12 residues.

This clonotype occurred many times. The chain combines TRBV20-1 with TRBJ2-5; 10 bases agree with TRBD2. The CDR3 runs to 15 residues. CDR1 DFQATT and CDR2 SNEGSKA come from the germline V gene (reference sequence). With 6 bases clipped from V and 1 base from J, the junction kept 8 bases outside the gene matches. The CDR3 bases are TGCAGTGCCCTTAGCGGGGGGACCTTCCAAGAGACCCAGTACTTC. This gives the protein CSALSGGTFQETQYF.

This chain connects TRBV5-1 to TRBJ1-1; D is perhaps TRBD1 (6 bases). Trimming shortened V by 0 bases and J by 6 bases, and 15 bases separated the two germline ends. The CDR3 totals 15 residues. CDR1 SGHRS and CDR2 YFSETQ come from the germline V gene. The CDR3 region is CASSLAPAGEAEAFF. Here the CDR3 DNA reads TGCGCCAGCAGCTTGGCCCCGGCAGGGGAAGCTGAAGCTTTCTTT.

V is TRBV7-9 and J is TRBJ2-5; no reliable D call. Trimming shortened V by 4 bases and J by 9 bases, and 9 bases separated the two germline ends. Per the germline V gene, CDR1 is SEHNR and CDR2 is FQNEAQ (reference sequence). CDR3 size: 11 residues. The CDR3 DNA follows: TGTGCCAGCAGCTCCGATGAGGCCCAGTACTTC. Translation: CASSSDEAQYF.

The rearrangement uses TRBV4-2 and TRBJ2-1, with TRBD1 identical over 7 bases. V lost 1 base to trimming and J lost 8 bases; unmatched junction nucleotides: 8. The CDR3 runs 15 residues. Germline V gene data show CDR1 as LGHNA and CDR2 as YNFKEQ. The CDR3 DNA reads TGTGCCAGCAGCCAAGGGGACAGTAGTTCCGATGAGCAGTTCTTC. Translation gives CASSQGDSSSDEQFF.

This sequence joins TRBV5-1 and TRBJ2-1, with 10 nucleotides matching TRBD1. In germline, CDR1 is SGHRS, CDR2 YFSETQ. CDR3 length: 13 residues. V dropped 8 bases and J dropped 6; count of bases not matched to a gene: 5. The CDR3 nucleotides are TGCGCCAGTACCCGGGACAGGGGCAATGAGCAGTTCTTC. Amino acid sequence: CASTRDRGNEQFF.

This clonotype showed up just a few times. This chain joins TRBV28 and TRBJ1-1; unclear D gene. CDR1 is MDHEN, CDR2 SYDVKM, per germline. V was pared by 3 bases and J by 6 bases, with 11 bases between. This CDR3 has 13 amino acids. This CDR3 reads CASSFGGRPEAFF. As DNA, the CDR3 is TGTGCCAGCAGTTTCGGTGGAAGGCCTGAAGCTTTCTTT.

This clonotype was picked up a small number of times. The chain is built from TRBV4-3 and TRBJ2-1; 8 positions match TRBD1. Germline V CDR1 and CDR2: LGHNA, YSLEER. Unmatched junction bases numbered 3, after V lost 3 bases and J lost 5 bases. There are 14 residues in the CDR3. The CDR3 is CASSHGQGNNEQFF. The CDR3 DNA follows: TGCGCCAGCAGCCATGGACAGGGAAACAATGAGCAGTTCTTC.

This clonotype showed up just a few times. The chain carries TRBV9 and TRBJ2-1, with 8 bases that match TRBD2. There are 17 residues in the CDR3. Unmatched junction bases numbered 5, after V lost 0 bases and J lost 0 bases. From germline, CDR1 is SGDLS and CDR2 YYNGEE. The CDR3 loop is CASSVGSGVSSYNEQFF. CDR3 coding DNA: TGTGCCAGCAGCGTAGGTAGCGGGGTTAGCTCCTACAATGAGCAGTTCTTC.

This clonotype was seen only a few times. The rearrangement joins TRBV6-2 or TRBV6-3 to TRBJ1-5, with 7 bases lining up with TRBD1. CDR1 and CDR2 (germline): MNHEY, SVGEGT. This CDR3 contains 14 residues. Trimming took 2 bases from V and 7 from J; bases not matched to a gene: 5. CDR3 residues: CASSYRTGGQPQHF. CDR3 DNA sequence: TGTGCCAGCAGTTACCGGACAGGAGGACAGCCCCAGCATTTT.

The CDR3 region is CASSPGITREQYF. The CDR3 DNA is TGTGCCAGCTCACCAGGGATTACAAGGGAGCAGTACTTC. The chain uses TRBV18 and TRBJ2-7; D unresolved. Germline V CDR1 and CDR2: KGHSH, LQKENI. This CDR3 contains 13 residues. Trimming left V 2 bases short and J 7 bases short, with 12 bases between.